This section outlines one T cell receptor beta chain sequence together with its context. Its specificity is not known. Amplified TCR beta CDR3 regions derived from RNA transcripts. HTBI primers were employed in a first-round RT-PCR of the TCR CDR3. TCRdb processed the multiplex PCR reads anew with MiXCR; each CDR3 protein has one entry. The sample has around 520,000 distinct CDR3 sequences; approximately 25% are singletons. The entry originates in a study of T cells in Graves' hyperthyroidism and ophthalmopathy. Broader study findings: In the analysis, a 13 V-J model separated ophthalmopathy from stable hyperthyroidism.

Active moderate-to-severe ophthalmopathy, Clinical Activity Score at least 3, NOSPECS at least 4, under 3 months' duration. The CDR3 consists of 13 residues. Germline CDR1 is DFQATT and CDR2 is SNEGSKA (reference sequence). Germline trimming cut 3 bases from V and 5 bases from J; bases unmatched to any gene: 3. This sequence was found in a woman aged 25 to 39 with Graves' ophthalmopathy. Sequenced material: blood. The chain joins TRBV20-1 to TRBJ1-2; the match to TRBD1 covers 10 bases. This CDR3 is CSASGQGEYGYTF. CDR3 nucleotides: TGCAGTGCTAGCGGACAGGGGGAGTATGGCTACACCTTC.